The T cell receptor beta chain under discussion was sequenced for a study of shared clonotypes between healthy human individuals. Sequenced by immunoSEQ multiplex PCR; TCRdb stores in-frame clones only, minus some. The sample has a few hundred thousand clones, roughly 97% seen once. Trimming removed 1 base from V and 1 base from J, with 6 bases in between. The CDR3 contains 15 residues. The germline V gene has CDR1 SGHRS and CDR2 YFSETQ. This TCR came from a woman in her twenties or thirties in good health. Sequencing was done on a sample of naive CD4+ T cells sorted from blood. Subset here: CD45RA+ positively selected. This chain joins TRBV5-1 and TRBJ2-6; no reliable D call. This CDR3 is CASSLYGSGANVLTF. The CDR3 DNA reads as TGCGCCAGCAGCTTGTACGGGTCTGGGGCCAACGTCCTGACTTTC.